This T cell receptor beta chain comes out of a study of OX40 agonist ivuxolimab in advanced cancers. The repertoire was sequenced with immunoSEQ multiplex PCR; TCRdb's copy has only in-frame clones and lacks some. The repertoire holds tens of thousands of clones, with roughly four fifths as singletons. The V and J ends lost 7 bases and 2 bases, in that order; junction bases with no gene match: 20. The V gene's germline CDR1 is SNHLY and CDR2 FYNNEI. The CDR3 extends over 22 amino acids. V gene TRBV2 combines with J gene TRBJ2-6; 13 bases line up with TRBD2. This clonotype originated in an adult with an advanced solid tumor such as melanoma, head and neck, liver or kidney cancer. The input for sequencing was CD4+ or CD8+ T cells sorted from blood, taken in a trial of the OX40 agonist ivuxolimab. CDR3 region: CASNEEEGLAGFSGPGANVLTF. The CDR3 nucleotides are TGTGCCAGCAACGAAGAGGAGGGACTAGCGGGATTTTCGGGTCCTGGGGCCAACGTCCTGACTTTC. The full variable domain, completed using reference TRBV2 and TRBJ2-6, is EPEVTQTPSHQVTQMGQEVILRCVPISNHLYFYWYRQILGQKVEFLVSFYNNEISEKSEIFDDQFSVERPDGSNFTLKIRSTKLEDSAMYFCASNEEEGLAGFSGPGANVLTFGAGSRLTVL.